These T cell receptor beta chains were read from a single sample in a study of T cell responses to AZD1222 COVID-19 vaccine. Profiled with immunoSEQ multiplex PCR; TCRdb holds only in-frame clones, not every one. The table shows approximately 160,000 clones, with about 91% occurring only once. Sequenced material: peripheral blood, taken on day 0 of AZD1222 vaccination. The receptor set was obtained from an adult in good health. Both conserved end residues are part of each CDR3. A D gene is named only where the DNA matches it firmly. Clone size is not always given. Where it is, it says once, few, many or a class for expanded clones.

d_call clone_size j_call v_call cdr3_aa cdr3_nt
- - TRBJ1-5 TRBV30 CAWSTDSLNQPQHF TGTGCCTGGAGTACCGACAGCCTAAATCAGCCCCAGCATTTT
- few TRBJ2-3 TRBV29-1 CSVLLRGVLTDTQYF TGCAGCGTTCTTCTTAGGGGAGTTCTCACAGATACGCAGTATTTT
TRBD2 - TRBJ2-1 TRBV27 CASSSRAGAVDEQFF TGTGCCAGCAGTTCTCGAGCGGGAGCGGTTGATGAGCAGTTCTTC
- - TRBJ2-7 TRBV27 CASSSYGTEGEQYF TGTGCCAGCAGTTCATACGGGACTGAGGGGGAGCAGTACTTC
- - TRBJ2-2 TRBV10-1 CASSEARGPSNTGELFF TGCGCCAGCAGTGAAGCGAGGGGCCCATCGAACACCGGGGAGCTGTTTTTT
- - TRBJ2-7 TRBV19 CASSPVAGPDEQYF TGTGCCAGTAGTCCGGTGGCAGGCCCGGACGAGCAGTACTTC
- - TRBJ1-5 TRBV5-6 CASSLQGSNQPQHF TGTGCCAGCAGTTTACAGGGAAGCAATCAGCCCCAGCATTTT
- - TRBJ1-1 TRBV6-2/TRBV6-3 CASSFVNTEAFF TGTGCCAGCAGTTTTGTTAACACTGAAGCTTTCTTT
- once TRBJ1-5 TRBV7-2 CASSLYDQPQHF TGTGCCAGCAGCTTATATGATCAGCCCCAGCATTTT
- - TRBJ2-6 TRBV11-2 CASSSQHSGANVLTF TGTGCCAGCAGCTCCCAACATTCTGGGGCCAACGTCCTGACTTTC
- - TRBJ2-2 TRBV5-5 CASSPRQFINTGELFF TGTGCCAGCAGCCCTAGACAGTTTATAAACACCGGGGAGCTGTTTTTT
- - TRBJ1-2 TRBV7-2 CASSLGVSDGYTF TGTGCCAGCAGCTTAGGCGTTTCGGATGGCTACACCTTC
TRBD2 few TRBJ2-7 TRBV7-9 CASSLEVAGVEQYF TGTGCCAGCAGCTTAGAAGTAGCGGGAGTCGAGCAGTACTTC
TRBD1 - TRBJ2-3 TRBV30 CAWSILFPGQGNTDTQYF TGTGCCTGGAGTATCCTTTTCCCGGGACAGGGGAACACAGATACGCAGTATTTT
TRBD1 - TRBJ2-2 TRBV9 CASSVQGAISSGELFF TGTGCCAGCAGCGTACAGGGGGCGATTTCGTCCGGGGAGCTGTTTTTT
- - TRBJ1-3 TRBV5-6 CASSSPAVRSGNTIYF TGTGCCAGCAGTTCCCCGGCAGTTCGCTCTGGAAACACCATATATTTT
- - TRBJ2-1 TRBV24-1 CATSENGISYNEQFF TGTGCCACCAGTGAGAACGGGATCTCCTACAATGAGCAGTTCTTC
- - TRBJ2-5 TRBV18 CASSPGPPRVGETQYF TGTGCCAGCTCACCGGGACCCCCGAGGGTGGGAGAGACCCAGTACTTC
TRBD1 - TRBJ1-2 TRBV6-5 CASTSGQGNYGYTF TGTGCCAGCACCTCGGGACAGGGAAACTATGGCTACACCTTC
TRBD1 - TRBJ1-4 TRBV19 CASRGQAQTNEKLFF TGTGCCAGTAGGGGACAGGCCCAAACTAATGAAAAACTGTTTTTT
- - TRBJ1-1 TRBV27 CASRGPGASMNTEAFF TGTGCCAGCAGGGGCCCGGGAGCCTCTATGAACACTGAAGCTTTCTTT
- - TRBJ2-7 TRBV15 CATSSRGGRDEQYF TGTGCCACCAGCAGCAGGGGAGGGCGAGACGAGCAGTACTTC
- - TRBJ1-3 TRBV6-5 CASSSPLENTIYF TGTGCCAGCAGTTCACCTCTAGAGAACACCATATATTTT
- - TRBJ1-1 TRBV14 CASSQETTNTEAFF TGTGCCAGCAGCCAAGAAACCACGAACACTGAAGCTTTCTTT
- - TRBJ1-1 TRBV19 CASSADPGGAFF TGTGCCAGTAGTGCGGACCCAGGAGGAGCTTTCTTT
TRBD1 few TRBJ1-2 TRBV2 CASIIPGGNYGYTF TGTGCCAGCATAATCCCAGGGGGAAACTATGGCTACACCTTC
- - TRBJ2-3 TRBV19 CASSGADTQYF TGTGCCAGTAGTGGGGCAGATACGCAGTATTTT
- - TRBJ1-3 TRBV3-1/TRBV3-2 CASSPIRASSGNTIYF TGTGCCAGCAGTCCGATCCGGGCGAGCTCTGGAAACACCATATATTTT
TRBD1 - TRBJ2-5 TRBV5-1 CASSPTTGQGETQYF TGCGCCAGCAGCCCGACCACGGGACAGGGAGAGACCCAGTACTTC
TRBD1 - TRBJ2-2 TRBV7-9 CASSARTGQGAGELFF TGTGCCAGCAGCGCTAGGACGGGACAGGGAGCCGGGGAGCTGTTTTTT
TRBD1 - TRBJ2-7 TRBV30 CAWQTETGNEQYF TGTGCCTGGCAGACAGAGACAGGGAACGAGCAGTACTTC
- - TRBJ2-3 TRBV5-1 CASSLGMGRTDTQYF TGCGCCAGCAGCTTGGGGATGGGCCGCACAGATACGCAGTATTTT
TRBD1 - TRBJ1-1 TRBV29-1 CSVGQGGNTEAFF TGCAGCGTGGGACAGGGGGGGAACACTGAAGCTTTCTTT
- - TRBJ2-5 TRBV19 CASSIGRRSKQETQYF TGTGCCAGTAGTATCGGTAGGAGGTCAAAACAAGAGACCCAGTACTTC
TRBD2 - TRBJ2-1 TRBV27 CASSLAGVSVNEQFF TGTGCCAGCAGTTTAGCGGGAGTATCTGTCAATGAGCAGTTCTTC
- - TRBJ1-6 TRBV9 CASSVAGVSGSPLHF TGTGCCAGCAGCGTGGCCGGAGTCAGTGGTTCACCCCTCCACTTT
- - TRBJ2-7 TRBV9 CASAPASRASAYEQYF TGTGCCAGCGCCCCGGCCAGTAGGGCCTCCGCCTACGAGCAGTACTTC
- - TRBJ1-1 TRBV3-1/TRBV3-2 CASSRSGAGTEAFF TGTGCCAGCAGCCGATCTGGGGCGGGCACTGAAGCTTTCTTT
TRBD1 few TRBJ2-5 TRBV28 CASSTLRDRKYQETQYF TGTGCCAGCAGTACCCTCCGGGACAGGAAGTACCAAGAGACCCAGTACTTC
- few TRBJ2-1 TRBV27 CASSFGPQGNEQFF TGTGCCAGCAGTTTCGGGCCACAAGGGAATGAGCAGTTCTTC
- - TRBJ1-1 TRBV5-1 CASSFVWGENTEAFF TGCGCCAGCAGCTTCGTTTGGGGAGAGAACACTGAAGCTTTCTTT
- - TRBJ2-1 TRBV5-1 CASSLQTASSYNEQFF TGCGCCAGCAGCTTGCAGACCGCAAGCTCCTACAATGAGCAGTTCTTC
TRBD2 - TRBJ2-1 TRBV28 CASGELAGVGEQFF TGTGCCAGCGGAGAACTAGCGGGAGTTGGTGAGCAGTTCTTC
TRBD1 - TRBJ2-2 TRBV18 CASSPQQGANTGELFF TGTGCCAGCTCACCACAACAGGGGGCTAACACCGGGGAGCTGTTTTTT
TRBD1 - TRBJ1-5 TRBV7-2 CASSSGTVSNQPQHF TGTGCCAGCAGCTCCGGGACAGTAAGCAATCAGCCCCAGCATTTT
- - TRBJ2-1 TRBV3-1/TRBV3-2 CASSPAWGANEQFF TGTGCCAGCAGCCCTGCCTGGGGAGCAAATGAGCAGTTCTTC
- - TRBJ2-1 TRBV15 CATSRDLWQGANNEQFF TGTGCCACCAGCAGAGATTTGTGGCAGGGAGCTAACAATGAGCAGTTCTTC